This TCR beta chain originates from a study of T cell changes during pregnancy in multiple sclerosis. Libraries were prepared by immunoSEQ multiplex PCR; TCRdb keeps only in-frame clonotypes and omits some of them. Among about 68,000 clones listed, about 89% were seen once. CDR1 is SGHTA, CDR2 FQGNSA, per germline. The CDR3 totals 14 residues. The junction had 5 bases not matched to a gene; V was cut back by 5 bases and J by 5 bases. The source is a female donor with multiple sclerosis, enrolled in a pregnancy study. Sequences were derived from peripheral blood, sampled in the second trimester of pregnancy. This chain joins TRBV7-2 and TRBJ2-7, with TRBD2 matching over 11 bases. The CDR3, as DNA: TGTGCCAGCAGCCCTTTAGCGGGGGGGCACGAGCAGTACTTC. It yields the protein CASSPLAGGHEQYF.